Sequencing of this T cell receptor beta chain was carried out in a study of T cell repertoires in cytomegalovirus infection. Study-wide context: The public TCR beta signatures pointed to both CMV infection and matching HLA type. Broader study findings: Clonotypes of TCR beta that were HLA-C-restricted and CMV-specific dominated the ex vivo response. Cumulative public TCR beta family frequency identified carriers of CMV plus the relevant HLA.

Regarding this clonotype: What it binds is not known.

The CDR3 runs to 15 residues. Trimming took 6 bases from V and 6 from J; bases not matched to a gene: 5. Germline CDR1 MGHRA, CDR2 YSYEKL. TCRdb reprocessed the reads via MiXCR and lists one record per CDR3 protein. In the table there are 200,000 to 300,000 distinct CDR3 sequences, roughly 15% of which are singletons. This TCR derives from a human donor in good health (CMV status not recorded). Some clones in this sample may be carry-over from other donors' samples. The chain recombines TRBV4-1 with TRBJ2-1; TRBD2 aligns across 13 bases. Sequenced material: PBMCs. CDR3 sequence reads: CASRPGLAGVNEQFF. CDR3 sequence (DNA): TGCGCCAGCAGACCCGGACTAGCGGGAGTCAATGAGCAGTTCTTC.